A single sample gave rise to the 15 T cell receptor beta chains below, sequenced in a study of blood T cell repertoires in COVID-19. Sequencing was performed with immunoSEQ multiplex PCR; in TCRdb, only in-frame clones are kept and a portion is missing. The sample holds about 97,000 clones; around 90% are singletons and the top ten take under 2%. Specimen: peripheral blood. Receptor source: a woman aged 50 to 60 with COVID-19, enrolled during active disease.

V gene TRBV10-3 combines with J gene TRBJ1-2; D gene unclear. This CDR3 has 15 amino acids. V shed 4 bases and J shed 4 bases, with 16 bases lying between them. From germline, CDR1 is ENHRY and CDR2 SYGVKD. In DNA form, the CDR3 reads TGTGCCATCAGTGGGGAGGTGAGCACGTCCTATGGCTACACCTTC. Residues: CAISGEVSTSYGYTF.

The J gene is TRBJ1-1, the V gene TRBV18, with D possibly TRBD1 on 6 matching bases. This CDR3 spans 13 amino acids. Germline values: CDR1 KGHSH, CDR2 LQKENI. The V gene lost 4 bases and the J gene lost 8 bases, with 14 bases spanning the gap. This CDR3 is CASSRTEGPEAFF. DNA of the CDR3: TGTGCCAGCTCACGGACAGAGGGGCCCGAAGCTTTCTTT.

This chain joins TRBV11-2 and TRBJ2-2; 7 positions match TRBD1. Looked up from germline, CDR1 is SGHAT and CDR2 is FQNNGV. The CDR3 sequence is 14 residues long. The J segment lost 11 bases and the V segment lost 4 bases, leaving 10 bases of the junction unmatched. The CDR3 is CASSSLGTAEELFF. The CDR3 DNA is TGTGCCAGCAGCTCCCTTGGGACAGCAGAAGAGCTGTTTTTT.

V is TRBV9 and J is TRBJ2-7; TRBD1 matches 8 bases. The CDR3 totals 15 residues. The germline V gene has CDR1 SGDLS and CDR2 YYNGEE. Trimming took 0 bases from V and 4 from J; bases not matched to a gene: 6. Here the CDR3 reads CASSVGGRGPYEQYF. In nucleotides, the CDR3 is TGTGCCAGCAGCGTAGGGGGCAGGGGGCCATACGAGCAGTACTTC.

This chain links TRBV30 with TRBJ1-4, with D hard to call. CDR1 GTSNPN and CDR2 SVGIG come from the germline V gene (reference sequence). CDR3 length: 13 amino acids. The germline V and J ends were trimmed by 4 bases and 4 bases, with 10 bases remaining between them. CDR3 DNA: TGTGCCTGGATGAGGCTGAGTAATGAAAAACTGTTTTTT. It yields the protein CAWMRLSNEKLFF. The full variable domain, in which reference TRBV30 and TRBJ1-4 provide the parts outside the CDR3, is SQTIHQWPATLVQPVGSPLSLECTVEGTSNPNLYWYRQAAGRGLQLLFYSVGIGQISSEVPQNLSASRPQDRQFILSSKKLLLSDSGFYLCAWMRLSNEKLFFGSGTQLSVL.

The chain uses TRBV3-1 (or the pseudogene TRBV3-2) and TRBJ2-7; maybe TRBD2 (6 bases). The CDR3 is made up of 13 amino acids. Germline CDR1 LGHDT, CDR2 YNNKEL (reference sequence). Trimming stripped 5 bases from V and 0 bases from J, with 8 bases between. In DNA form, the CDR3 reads TGTGCCAGCAGCTCGGGGGTCTCCTACGAGCAGTACGTC. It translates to CASSSGVSYEQYV.

This CDR3 is CASSDLGLAIDTQYF. The CDR3 nucleotides are TGTGCCAGCAGTGACTTGGGACTAGCTATAGATACGCAGTATTTT. The chain carries TRBV25-1 and TRBJ2-3, with 9 bases aligning to TRBD2. This CDR3 is built from 15 residues. The junction had 6 bases not matched to a gene; V was cut back by 3 bases and J by 5 bases. The germline V gene has CDR1 MGHDK and CDR2 SYGVNS.

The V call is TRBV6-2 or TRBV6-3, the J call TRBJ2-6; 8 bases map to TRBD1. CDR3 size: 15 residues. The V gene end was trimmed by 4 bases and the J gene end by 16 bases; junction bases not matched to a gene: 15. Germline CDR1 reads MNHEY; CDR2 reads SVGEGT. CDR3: CASSSLDRDPSRLTF. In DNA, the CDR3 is TGTGCCAGCAGTTCTTTGGACAGGGACCCGTCTCGTCTGACTTTC.

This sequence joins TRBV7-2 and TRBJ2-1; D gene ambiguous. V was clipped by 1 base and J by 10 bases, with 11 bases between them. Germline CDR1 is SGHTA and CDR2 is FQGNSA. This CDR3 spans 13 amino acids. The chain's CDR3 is CASSLVSEEEQFF. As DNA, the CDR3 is TGTGCCAGCAGCTTAGTATCAGAGGAAGAGCAGTTCTTC.

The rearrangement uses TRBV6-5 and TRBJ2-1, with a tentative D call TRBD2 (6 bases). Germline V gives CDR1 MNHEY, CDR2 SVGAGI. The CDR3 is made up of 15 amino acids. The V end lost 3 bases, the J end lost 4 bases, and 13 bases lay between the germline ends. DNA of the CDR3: TGTGCCAGCAGTTATGGAGGGGCCCCTTACAATGAGCAGTTCTTC. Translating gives CASSYGGAPYNEQFF.

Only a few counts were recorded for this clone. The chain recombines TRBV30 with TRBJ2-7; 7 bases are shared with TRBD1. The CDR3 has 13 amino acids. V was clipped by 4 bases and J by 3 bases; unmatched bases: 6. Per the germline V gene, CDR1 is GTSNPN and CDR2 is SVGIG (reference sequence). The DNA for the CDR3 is TGTGCCTGGAAGGCAGCAGGGGGCTACGAGCAGTACGTC. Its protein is CAWKAAGGYEQYV.

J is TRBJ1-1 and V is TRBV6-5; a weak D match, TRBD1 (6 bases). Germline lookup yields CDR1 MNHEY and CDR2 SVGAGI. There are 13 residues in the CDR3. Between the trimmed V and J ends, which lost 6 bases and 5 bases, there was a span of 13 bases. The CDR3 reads CASSLQGRTEAFF. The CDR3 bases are TGTGCCAGCAGCCTACAGGGTAGGACTGAAGCTTTCTTT.

As DNA, the CDR3 is TGTGCCACCAGTTTTAGTCTAGGAACAGATACGCAGTATTTT. Translation: CATSFSLGTDTQYF. This chain joins TRBV24-1 and TRBJ2-3, with no clear D. Germline CDR1 KGHDR, CDR2 SFDVKD. This CDR3 has 14 amino acids. Trimming took off 6 bases at V and 3 bases at J, with 12 bases between the two ends.

The CDR3 nucleotides are TGTGCCAGCAGTTTTAGTCGCCGAATCGGGGACACTGAAGCTTTCTTT. This translates into CASSFSRRIGDTEAFF. The chain carries TRBV28 and TRBJ1-1; no reliable D call. Looked up from germline, CDR1 is MDHEN and CDR2 is SYDVKM. V was trimmed by 3 bases and J by 3 bases, leaving 17 bases between them. This CDR3 has 16 amino acids.

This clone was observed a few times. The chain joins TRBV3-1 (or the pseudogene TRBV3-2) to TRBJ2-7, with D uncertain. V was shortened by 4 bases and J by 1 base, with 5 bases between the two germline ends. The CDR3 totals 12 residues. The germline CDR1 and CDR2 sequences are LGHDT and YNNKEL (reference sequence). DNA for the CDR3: TGTGCCAGCAGCCTACTTTCCTACGAGCAGTACTTC. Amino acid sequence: CASSLLSYEQYF.